What follows describes a single TCR beta chain. Its antigen is undetermined. Though nominally healthy at sampling, donors likely had unrecorded immune exposures. The CDR3 spans 15 residues. V gave up 6 bases and J gave up 0 bases, with 14 bases separating them. Germline assignment: CDR1 SNHLY and CDR2 FYNNEI. Primers for the PCR totalled 60 Vbeta and 13 Jbeta. Only in-frame clones appear in the TCRdb table, and some are missing; sequencing was by immunoSEQ multiplex PCR. The table shows some 120,000 clones, with less than 20% occurring only once. The data were taken from a study of cytomegalovirus exposure and HLA in healthy donors. Points from the study as a whole: Most of the TCR beta V segments (in an earlier analysis) were productive either about 87% or about 30% of the time.

Sequencing was done on a sample of PBMCs. The chain joins TRBV2 to TRBJ1-2; D gene unclear. This clonotype originated in a young woman in good health and CMV-seronegative. CDR3 DNA: TGTGCCAGCAGCACTAATCGTATCCCTAACTATGGCTACACCTTC. Translating it yields CASSTNRIPNYGYTF.